The 4 T cell receptor beta chains below were found in one sample sequenced in a study of cytomegalovirus exposure and HLA in healthy donors. Use of 60 Vbeta and 13 Jbeta primers characterized the PCR. Profiled with immunoSEQ multiplex PCR; TCRdb holds only in-frame clones, not every one. Seen in this sample are 130,000 or so clones; the ten most common clones hold roughly 1.5%. The sample taken for sequencing was PBMCs. The source is a woman between 35 and 50 years old in good health and CMV-seronegative.

V usage is TRBV15 and J usage is TRBJ1-1, with TRBD1 identical over 10 bases. V was clipped by 5 bases and J by 3 bases; unmatched bases: 9. This CDR3 spans 16 amino acids. Germline V CDR1 and CDR2: LNHNV, YYDKDF (reference sequence). Here the CDR3 reads CATSSGTGVLDTEAFF. The CDR3 region has the DNA TGTGCCACCAGCTCGGGGACAGGGGTTCTGGACACTGAAGCTTTCTTT.

The chain links TRBV7-2 to TRBJ2-2, with 9 bases identical to TRBD1. The CDR3 length is 15 residues. V shed 6 bases and J 5 bases; nucleotides not matched to a gene: 7. Germline loops: CDR1 SGHTA, CDR2 FQGNSA. The CDR3 DNA follows: TGTGCCAGCAGGGCCGGGACAGGGTTTACCGGGGAGCTGTTTTTT. Protein: CASRAGTGFTGELFF.

The chain employs TRBV7-2 and TRBJ2-7; 14 bases map to TRBD2. After removal of 6 bases from V and 3 bases from J, the junction contained 4 bases not matched to a gene. Germline V gene data show CDR1 as SGHTA and CDR2 as FQGNSA. CDR3 length: 15 residues. The CDR3 region is CASRPGLAGGYEQYF. CDR3 coding DNA: TGTGCCAGCAGACCAGGACTAGCGGGGGGCTACGAGCAGTACTTC.

J is TRBJ2-2 and V is TRBV18, with 7 bases matching TRBD1. Germline loops: CDR1 KGHSH, CDR2 LQKENI. CDR3 length: 15 amino acids. Trimming cost V 3 bases and J 3 bases; bases outside gene matches: 4. CDR3 loop: CASSPWTGDTGELFF. DNA of the CDR3: TGTGCCAGCTCACCCTGGACAGGTGACACCGGGGAGCTGTTTTTT. Looking up the rest from reference TRBV18 and TRBJ2-2 gives the full variable domain: NAGVMQNPRHLVRRRGQEARLRCSPMKGHSHVYWYRQLPEEGLKFMVYLQKENIIDESGMPKERFSAEFPKEGPSILRIQQVVRGDSAAYFCASSPWTGDTGELFFGEGSRLTVL.